What follows are 26 T cell receptor beta chains derived from one specimen sequenced in a study of OX40 agonist ivuxolimab in advanced cancers. Clones were read by immunoSEQ multiplex PCR, and TCRdb kept only the in-frame ones, dropping some. The sample records roughly 45,000 clones, around 90% being singletons. The source was CD4+ or CD8+ T cells sorted from blood, collected in a trial of the OX40 agonist ivuxolimab. These receptors came from an adult with an advanced solid tumor such as melanoma, head and neck, liver or kidney cancer.

Remarks on this clone: The sample carries other DNA sequences with the same CDR3. V usage is TRBV5-1 and J usage is TRBJ1-2; 7 positions agree with TRBD1. This CDR3 region has 15 residues. V trimming: 2 bases; J trimming: 0 bases; junction bases outside the gene matches: 4. Germline-derived CDR1 and CDR2 are SGHRS and YFSETQ. CDR3 loop: CASSFRDRANYGYTF. The DNA of the CDR3 is TGCGCCAGCAGCTTCCGGGACAGAGCTAACTATGGCTACACCTTC.

V usage is TRBV5-1 and J usage is TRBJ2-7, with 7 bases lining up with TRBD1. V was pared by 0 bases and J by 5 bases, with 5 bases of the junction left unmatched. Germline V gene lookup returns CDR1 SGHRS and CDR2 YFSETQ. The CDR3 has 14 amino acids. In DNA form, the CDR3 reads TGCGCCAGCAGCTTGGAAAGGGACAGTCACGAGCAGTACTTC. It translates to CASSLERDSHEQYF.

V gene TRBV28 combines with J gene TRBJ2-7; D is perhaps TRBD1 or TRBD2 (6 bases each). Trimming removed 7 bases from V and 2 bases from J, with 18 bases in between. This CDR3 contains 15 residues. Germline CDR1 MDHEN, CDR2 SYDVKM. The CDR3 spells CASTPRGVEPYEQYV. CDR3 DNA: TGTGCCAGCACCCCGAGGGGGGTTGAACCCTACGAGCAGTACGTC.

There are a few counts of this clone. This sample includes further DNA sequences coding for the same CDR3. This rearrangement joins TRBV2 to TRBJ1-5; D not certain. V lost 6 bases and J lost 3, with 6 bases in between. Germline loops: CDR1 SNHLY, CDR2 FYNNEI. This CDR3 is 12 amino acids long. CDR3 in DNA: TGTGCCAGCAGGGCCCTCAATCAGCCCCAGCATTTT. Its translation: CASRALNQPQHF.

The chain has TRBV11-2 and TRBJ2-2; D possibly corresponds to TRBD2 (6 bases). This CDR3 contains 14 residues. Trimming left V 8 bases short and J 1 base short, with 11 bases between. The germline V gene encodes CDR1 SGHAT and CDR2 FQNNGV. The CDR3 protein is CASSRRGNTGELFF. The CDR3 DNA reads TGTGCCAGCTCCAGGAGGGGGAACACCGGGGAGCTGTTTTTT.

With regard to this clone: A much bigger clone sits one base away, suggesting this may be a read error. Other DNA sequences within the sample encode an identical CDR3. J is TRBJ1-1 and V is TRBV5-6; perhaps TRBD1 as D (5 bases). Germline V gene data show CDR1 as SGHDT and CDR2 as YYEEEE. This CDR3 has 12 amino acids. Trimming removed 1 base at V and 4 bases at J, with 5 bases between. CDR3 residues: CASSLRGTEAFF. CDR3 DNA: TGTGCCAGCAGCTTGAGGGGCACTGAAGCTTTCTTT.

The CDR3 protein is CASSLRRSADTQYF. CDR3 DNA: TGTGCCAGCAGTTTGAGGCGAAGCGCAGATACGCAGTATTTT. The genes are TRBV28 and TRBJ2-3; D is unresolved. V was trimmed by 3 bases and J by 4 bases, leaving 11 bases between them. The CDR3 has 14 amino acids. Per germline, CDR1 MDHEN and CDR2 SYDVKM. Together with reference TRBV28 and TRBJ2-3, the CDR3 gives the full variable domain: DVKVTQSSRYLVKRTGEKVFLECVQDMDHENMFWYRQDPGLGLRLIYFSYDVKMKEKGDIPEGYSVSREKKERFSLILESASTNQTSMYLCASSLRRSADTQYFGPGTRLTVL.

V usage is TRBV6-1 and J usage is TRBJ2-1; D call uncertain. Germline V lookup: CDR1 MNHNS, CDR2 SASEGT. V lost 2 bases to trimming and J lost 8 bases, with 4 bases between them. This CDR3 is built from 11 residues. DNA for the CDR3: TGTGCCAGCAGTGAATGGGATGAGCAGTTCTTC. Amino acids: CASSEWDEQFF.

The V call is TRBV6-5, the J call TRBJ2-5, with D hard to call. There are 12 residues in the CDR3. CDR1 and CDR2 (germline): MNHEY, SVGAGI. Trimming removed 7 bases at V and 5 bases at J, with 11 bases between. DNA for the CDR3: TGTGCCAGCAAAGAGGTGGGGGAGACCCAGTACTTC. Its translation: CASKEVGETQYF.

The chain uses TRBV2 and TRBJ1-2; D gene ambiguous. The germline gives CDR1 SNHLY, CDR2 FYNNEI. V shed 7 bases and J shed 8 bases, with 11 bases lying between them. The CDR3 length is 11 residues. The CDR3 reads CASTESIGYTF. CDR3 DNA sequence: TGTGCCAGCACCGAGTCCATAGGCTACACCTTC.

The V call is TRBV29-1, the J call TRBJ2-7, with D maybe TRBD2 (7 bases). Looked up from germline, CDR1 is SQVTM and CDR2 is ANQGSEA. Deletions cut 7 bases from V and 7 bases from J, with 14 bases between. The CDR3 has 11 residues. In nucleotides, the CDR3 is TGCAGCGCCGCGGGGGCGGGGGAGCAGTACTTC. It specifies CSAAGAGEQYF.

The chain recombines TRBV18 with TRBJ1-1, with 8 bases that match TRBD1. Per germline, CDR1 KGHSH and CDR2 LQKENI. The CDR3 is 16 amino acids. V dropped 4 bases and J dropped 1; count of bases not matched to a gene: 8. The CDR3 DNA reads TGTGCCAGCTCACGCCCGACAGGGGCGGAGAACACTGAAGCTTTCTTT. Its translation: CASSRPTGAENTEAFF.

This clone was seen more than once but under ten times. The chain has TRBV1 and TRBJ1-1. TRBV1 is a documented pseudogene. The CDR3 totals 16 residues. CDR3 amino acids: CTSSQDPQVGSTEAFF. CDR3 DNA: TGCACCAGCAGCCAAGATCCCCAGGTGGGAAGCACTGAAGCTTTCTTT.

The chain is built from TRBV6-4 and TRBJ2-1, with TRBD2 matching 7 bases. J was trimmed by 5 bases and V by 3 bases; bases with no gene match: 7. The CDR3 is 15 residues long. CDR1 MRHNA and CDR2 SNTAGT come from the germline V gene. The CDR3 loop reads CASSERAGNHNEQFF. In DNA form, the CDR3 reads TGTGCCAGCAGTGAAAGAGCGGGGAACCACAATGAGCAGTTCTTC.

CDR3 region: CASSSGTPNSPLHF. The CDR3, as DNA: TGCGCCAGCAGCTCCGGGACACCGAATTCACCCCTCCACTTT. V gene TRBV4-1 combines with J gene TRBJ1-6; perhaps TRBD1 as D (6 bases). The length of the CDR3 is 14 residues. The germline CDR1 and CDR2 sequences are MGHRA and YSYEKL. V was shortened by 5 bases and J by 7 bases, with 12 bases between the two germline ends.

This clone has only a few counts. This chain uses TRBV18 with TRBJ1-5, with D unresolved. Germline CDR1 is KGHSH and CDR2 is LQKENI. The CDR3 covers 13 residues. V was cut by 4 bases and J by 5 bases, with 9 bases left in between. The CDR3 DNA is TGTGCCAGCTCACTCCGACGGGATCAGCCCCAGCATTTT. Amino acid sequence: CASSLRRDQPQHF.

A single count supports this clone. The chain couples TRBV27 to TRBJ2-2, with D uncertain. CDR3 length: 15 amino acids. Trimming stripped 3 bases from V and 4 bases from J, with 12 bases between. Germline values: CDR1 MNHEY, CDR2 SMNVEV (reference sequence). The DNA of the CDR3 is TGTGCCAGCAGTTTTGTGGCAGAGCCCACCGGGGAGCTGTTTTTT. This codes for CASSFVAEPTGELFF.

A few counts support this clone. The chain joins TRBV6-4 to TRBJ2-1, with 11 bases lining up with TRBD2. J was trimmed by 4 bases and V by 1 base; bases with no gene match: 0. CDR1 and CDR2 (germline): MRHNA, SNTAGT. CDR3 size: 15 residues. The CDR3 region has the DNA TGTGCCAGCAGTGACTTAGCGGGGGGGTACAATGAGCAGTTCTTC. Its protein is CASSDLAGGYNEQFF.

This clone has only one observation. J is TRBJ2-5 and V is TRBV5-6; TRBD2 is a possible D gene (7 bases). The V and J ends lost 9 bases and 5 bases respectively, with 17 bases between them. Germline CDR1 and CDR2: SGHDT and YYEEEE. CDR3 size: 13 residues. The DNA for the CDR3 is TGTGCCATCCACGGGGGGCCCGGTGAGACCCAGTACTTC. This gives the protein CAIHGGPGETQYF.

J is TRBJ1-1 and V is TRBV10-2; 8 positions match TRBD1. CDR3 length equals 16 residues. With V trimmed by 2 bases and J by 4 bases, 9 bases remained unmatched. CDR1 is WSHSY and CDR2 is SAAADI in the germline V gene. CDR3 bases: TGCGCCAGCAGTGAGGCACAGGGGGTTGGAATCACTGAAGCTTTCTTT. It is translated as CASSEAQGVGITEAFF.

This chain joins TRBV9 and TRBJ2-1; D might be TRBD2 (7 bases). CDR1 is SGDLS, CDR2 YYNGEE, per germline. This CDR3 region has 16 residues. The V gene lost 0 bases and the J gene lost 3 bases, with 13 bases spanning the gap. CDR3 sequence reads: CASSVGEGGYYNEQFF. The CDR3 nucleotides are TGTGCCAGCAGCGTAGGGGAGGGGGGATACTACAATGAGCAGTTCTTC.

J is TRBJ1-2 and V is TRBV2; D gene ambiguous. With 1 base removed from V and 8 bases from J, the gap between germline ends came to 8 bases. The length of the CDR3 is 12 residues. Germline V lookup: CDR1 SNHLY, CDR2 FYNNEI. This CDR3 is CASSEGDGGYTF. CDR3 in DNA: TGTGCCAGCAGTGAAGGGGATGGGGGCTACACCTTC.

The chain is built from TRBV28 and TRBJ2-2; possible D gene TRBD1, 6 bases. The CDR3 covers 17 residues. CDR1 is MDHEN, CDR2 SYDVKM, per germline. Trimming left V 8 bases short and J 4 bases short, with 23 bases between. This chain's CDR3 is CASGRDTSGLGTGELFF. The CDR3 nucleotides are TGTGCCAGCGGCCGGGACACCTCCGGGCTTGGCACCGGGGAGCTGTTTTTT.

The J gene is TRBJ2-5, the V gene TRBV2; 7 nucleotides match TRBD1. Germline trimming cut 5 bases from V and 3 bases from J; bases unmatched to any gene: 3. The CDR3 is 13 residues long. From germline, CDR1 is SNHLY and CDR2 FYNNEI. The CDR3 reads CASSTDREETQYF. The CDR3 nucleotides are TGTGCCAGCAGTACAGACAGGGAAGAGACCCAGTACTTC.

The CDR3 loop reads CATSTPGGGGELFF. CDR3 coding DNA: TGTGCCACCAGCACGCCAGGGGGCGGCGGGGAGCTGTTTTTT. This chain links TRBV15 with TRBJ2-2, with 8 bases matching TRBD1. This CDR3 region has 14 residues. With V trimmed by 4 bases and J by 7 bases, 5 bases remained unmatched. Germline V gives CDR1 LNHNV, CDR2 YYDKDF (reference sequence).

This chain links TRBV6-5 with TRBJ2-5, with 9 positions matching TRBD1. In germline, CDR1 is MNHEY, CDR2 SVGAGI. The junction had 5 bases not matched to a gene; V was cut back by 5 bases and J by 1 base. The CDR3 sequence is 15 residues long. CDR3 coding DNA: TGTGCCAGCAGTCCCGGGACAGGGATCCAAGAGACCCAGTACTTC. Translated, it gives CASSPGTGIQETQYF.